What follows describes a single TCR beta chain. Its specificity is unknown. After removal of 5 bases from V and 4 bases from J, the junction contained 4 bases not matched to a gene. This CDR3 has 16 amino acids. Germline V gives CDR1 SGHTA, CDR2 FQGNSA. This sample is drawn from a study of T cell responses to AZD1222 COVID-19 vaccine. Findings and caveats of the study: Possibly, clonal diversity was underestimated; donors were largely white British and included more females. Dominant at 160-218 and 743-854, vaccine-associated CD4 TCRs also spanned spike. Repertoires were obtained only post-peak T cell response.

Method: immunoSEQ multiplex PCR; TCRdb's copy keeps in-frame clones and lacks some. This sample has 120,000 to 150,000 clones; roughly 92% occur once, and the top ten carry 4%. The receptor's source is an adult who received the AZD1222 COVID-19 vaccine. The chain employs TRBV7-2 and TRBJ2-1; 14 nucleotides line up with TRBD2. The material sequenced was peripheral blood, taken 28 days after the second AZD1222 dose. CDR3 sequence reads: CASSPRTSGGYNEQFF. DNA for the CDR3: TGTGCCAGCAGCCCCCGGACTAGCGGGGGGTACAATGAGCAGTTCTTC.